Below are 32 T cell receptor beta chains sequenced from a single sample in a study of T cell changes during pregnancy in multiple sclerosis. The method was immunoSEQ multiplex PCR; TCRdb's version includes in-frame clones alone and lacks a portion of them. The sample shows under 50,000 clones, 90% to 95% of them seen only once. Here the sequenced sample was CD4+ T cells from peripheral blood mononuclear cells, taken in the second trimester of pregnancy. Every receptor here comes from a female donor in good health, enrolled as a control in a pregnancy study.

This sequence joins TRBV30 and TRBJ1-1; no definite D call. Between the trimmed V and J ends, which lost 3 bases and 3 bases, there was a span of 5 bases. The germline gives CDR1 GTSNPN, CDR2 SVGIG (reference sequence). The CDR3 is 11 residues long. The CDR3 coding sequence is TGTGCCTGGAGGCCGGACACTGAAGCTTTCTTT. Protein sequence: CAWRPDTEAFF.

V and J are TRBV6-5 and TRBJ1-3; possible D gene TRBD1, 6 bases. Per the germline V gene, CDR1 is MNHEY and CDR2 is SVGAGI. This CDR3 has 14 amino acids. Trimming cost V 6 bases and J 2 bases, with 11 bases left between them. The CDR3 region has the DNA TGTGCCAGCAGACCAGGGGTCGCTGGAAACACCATATATTTT. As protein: CASRPGVAGNTIYF.

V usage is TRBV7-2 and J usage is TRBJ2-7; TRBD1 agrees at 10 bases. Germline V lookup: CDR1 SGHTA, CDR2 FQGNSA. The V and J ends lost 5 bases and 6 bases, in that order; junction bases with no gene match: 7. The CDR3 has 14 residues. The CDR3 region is CASSRTGGSSEQYF. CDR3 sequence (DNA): TGTGCCAGCAGCCGGACAGGGGGGAGTAGCGAGCAGTACTTC.

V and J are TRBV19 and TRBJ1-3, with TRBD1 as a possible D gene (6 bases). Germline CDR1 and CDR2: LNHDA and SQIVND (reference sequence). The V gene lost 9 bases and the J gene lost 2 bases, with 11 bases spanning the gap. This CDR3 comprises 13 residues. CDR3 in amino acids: CASIRGPGNTIYF. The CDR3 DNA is TGTGCCAGCATCAGGGGCCCTGGAAACACCATATATTTT.

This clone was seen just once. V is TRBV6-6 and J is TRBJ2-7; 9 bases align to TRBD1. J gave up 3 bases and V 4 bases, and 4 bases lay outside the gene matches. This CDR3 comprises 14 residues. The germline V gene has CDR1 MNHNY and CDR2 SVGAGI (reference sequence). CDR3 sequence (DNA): TGTGCCAGCAGTTTGGGGACAGGGCTCTACGAGCAGTACTTC. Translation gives CASSLGTGLYEQYF.

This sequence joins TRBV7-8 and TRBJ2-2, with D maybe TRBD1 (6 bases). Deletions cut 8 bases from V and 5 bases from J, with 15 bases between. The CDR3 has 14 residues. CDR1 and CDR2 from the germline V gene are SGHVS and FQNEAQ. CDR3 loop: CASRDMGWTGELFF. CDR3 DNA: TGTGCCAGCCGGGACATGGGGTGGACCGGGGAGCTGTTTTTT.

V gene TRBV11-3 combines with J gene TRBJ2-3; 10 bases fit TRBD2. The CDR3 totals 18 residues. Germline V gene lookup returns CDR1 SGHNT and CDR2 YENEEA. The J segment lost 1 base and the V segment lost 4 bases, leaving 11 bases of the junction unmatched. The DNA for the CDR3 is TGTGCCAGCAGCTCCCCCGATCAGAGCGGGGGGGGCACAGATACGCAGTATTTT. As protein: CASSSPDQSGGGTDTQYF.

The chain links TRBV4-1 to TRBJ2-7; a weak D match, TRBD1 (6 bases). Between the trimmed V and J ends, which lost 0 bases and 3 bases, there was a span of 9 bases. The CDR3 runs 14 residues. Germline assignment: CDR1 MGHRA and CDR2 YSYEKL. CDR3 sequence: CASSQDRDNYEQYF. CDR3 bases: TGCGCCAGCAGCCAAGATAGGGACAACTACGAGCAGTACTTC.

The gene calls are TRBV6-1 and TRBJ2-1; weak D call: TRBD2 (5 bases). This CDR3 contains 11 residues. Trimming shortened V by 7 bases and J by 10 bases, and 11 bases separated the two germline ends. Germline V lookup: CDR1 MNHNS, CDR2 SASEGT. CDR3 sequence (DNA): TGTGCCAGCAAAACTAGAGCCGAGCAGTTCTTC. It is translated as CASKTRAEQFF.

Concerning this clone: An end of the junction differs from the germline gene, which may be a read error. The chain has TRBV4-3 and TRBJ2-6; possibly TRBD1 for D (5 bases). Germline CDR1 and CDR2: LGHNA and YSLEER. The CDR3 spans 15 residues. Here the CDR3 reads CASSQSWSGANVLTF. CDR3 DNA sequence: TGCGCCAGCAGCCAAAGTTGGTCTGGGGCCAACGTTCTGACTTTC.

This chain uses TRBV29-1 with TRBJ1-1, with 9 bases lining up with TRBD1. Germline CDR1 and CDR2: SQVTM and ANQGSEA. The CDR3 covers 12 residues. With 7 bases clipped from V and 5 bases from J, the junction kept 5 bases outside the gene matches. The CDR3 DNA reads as TGCAGCGCCGGACAGGGGCGAACTGAAGCTTTCTTT. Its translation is CSAGQGRTEAFF.

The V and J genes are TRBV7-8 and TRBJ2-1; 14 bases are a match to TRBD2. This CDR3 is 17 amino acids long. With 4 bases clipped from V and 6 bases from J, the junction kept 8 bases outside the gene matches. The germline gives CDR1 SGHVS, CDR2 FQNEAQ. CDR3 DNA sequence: TGTGCCAGCAGCTCCCTAAGGACTAGCGGGGGGTCCAATGAGCAGTTCTTC. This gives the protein CASSSLRTSGGSNEQFF.

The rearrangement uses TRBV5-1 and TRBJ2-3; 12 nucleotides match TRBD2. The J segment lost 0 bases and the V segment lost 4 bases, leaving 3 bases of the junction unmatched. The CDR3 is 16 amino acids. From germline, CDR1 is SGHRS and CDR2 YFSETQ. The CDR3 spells CASSPGLAGSTDTQYF. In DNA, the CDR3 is TGCGCCAGCAGCCCGGGACTAGCGGGTAGCACAGATACGCAGTATTTT.

CDR3 in amino acids: CASSSHGESEKLFF. Here the CDR3 DNA reads TGTGCCAGCAGCTCCCACGGAGAGTCTGAAAAACTGTTTTTT. The chain is built from TRBV5-8 and TRBJ1-4; D call uncertain. The CDR3 is made up of 14 amino acids. V gave up 3 bases and J gave up 7 bases, with 13 bases separating them. The germline CDR1 and CDR2 sequences are SGHTS and YDEGEE.

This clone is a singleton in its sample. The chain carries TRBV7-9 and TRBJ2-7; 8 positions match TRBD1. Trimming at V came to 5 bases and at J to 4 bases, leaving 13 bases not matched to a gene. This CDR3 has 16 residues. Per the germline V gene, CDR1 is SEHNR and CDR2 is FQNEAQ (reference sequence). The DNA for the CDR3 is TGTGCCAGCAGCACCAGGACAGGGAGTGGGAGGTACGAGCAGTACTTC. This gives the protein CASSTRTGSGRYEQYF. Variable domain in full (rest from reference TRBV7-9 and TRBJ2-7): DTGVSQNPRHKITKRGQNVTFRCDPISEHNRLYWYRQTLGQGPEFLTYFQNEAQLEKSRLLSDRFSAERPKGSFSTLEIQRTEQGDSAMYLCASSTRTGSGRYEQYFGPGTRLTVT.

In DNA form, the CDR3 reads TGTGCCACCAGCAGATTCGGGACAGGGGTGGAGGGAGAGCAGTACTTC. Protein: CATSRFGTGVEGEQYF. This chain uses TRBV15 with TRBJ2-7, with 10 bases that match TRBD1. From germline, CDR1 is LNHNV and CDR2 YYDKDF (reference sequence). J lost 7 bases, V lost 2 bases, and 11 bases had no gene match. CDR3 length: 16 residues.

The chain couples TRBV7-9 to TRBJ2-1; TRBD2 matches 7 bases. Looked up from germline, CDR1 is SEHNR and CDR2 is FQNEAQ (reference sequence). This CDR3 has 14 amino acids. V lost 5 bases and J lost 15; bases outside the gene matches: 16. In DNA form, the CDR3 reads TGTGCCAGCAGCAGGCCGGGACTACTCAAGGGTTGGTTCTTC. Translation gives CASSRPGLLKGWFF.

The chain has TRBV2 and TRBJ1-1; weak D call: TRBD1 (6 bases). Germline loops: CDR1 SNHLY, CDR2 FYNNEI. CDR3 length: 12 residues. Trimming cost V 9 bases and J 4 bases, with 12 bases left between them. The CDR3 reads CASTGFRTEAFF. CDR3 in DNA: TGTGCCAGTACAGGGTTCCGCACTGAAGCTTTCTTT.

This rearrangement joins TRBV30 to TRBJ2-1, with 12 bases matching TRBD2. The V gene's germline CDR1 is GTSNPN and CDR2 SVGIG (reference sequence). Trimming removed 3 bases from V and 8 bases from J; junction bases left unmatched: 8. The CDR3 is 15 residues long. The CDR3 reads CAWSLTSGGSYEQFF. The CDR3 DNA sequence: TGTGCCTGGAGCCTCACTAGCGGGGGGTCCTATGAGCAGTTCTTC.

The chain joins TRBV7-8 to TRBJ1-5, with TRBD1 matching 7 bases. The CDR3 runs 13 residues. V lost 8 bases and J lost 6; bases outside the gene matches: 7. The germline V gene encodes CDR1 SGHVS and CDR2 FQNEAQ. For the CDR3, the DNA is TGTGCCAGCCCCGACAGGGCTGGTCAGCCCCAGCATTTT. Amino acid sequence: CASPDRAGQPQHF.

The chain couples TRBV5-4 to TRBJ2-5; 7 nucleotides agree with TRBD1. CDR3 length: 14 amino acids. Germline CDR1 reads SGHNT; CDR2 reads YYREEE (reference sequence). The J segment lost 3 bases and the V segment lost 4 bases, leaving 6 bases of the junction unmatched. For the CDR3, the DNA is TGTGCCAGCAGCCTACCAGGGGGTAAAGAGACCCAGTACTTC. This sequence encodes CASSLPGGKETQYF.

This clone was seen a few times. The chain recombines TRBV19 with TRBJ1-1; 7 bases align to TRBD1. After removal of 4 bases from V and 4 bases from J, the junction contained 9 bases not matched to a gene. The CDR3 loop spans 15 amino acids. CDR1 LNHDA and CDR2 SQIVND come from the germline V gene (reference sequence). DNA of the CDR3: TGTGCCAGTAGTACCCTCTCACAGGGGAGCACTGAAGCTTTCTTT. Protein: CASSTLSQGSTEAFF.

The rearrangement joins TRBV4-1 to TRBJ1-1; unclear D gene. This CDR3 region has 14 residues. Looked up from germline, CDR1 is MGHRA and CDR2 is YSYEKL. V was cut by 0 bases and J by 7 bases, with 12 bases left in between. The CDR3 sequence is CASSQDLDGNEAFF. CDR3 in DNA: TGCGCCAGCAGCCAAGATCTTGACGGGAATGAAGCTTTCTTT.

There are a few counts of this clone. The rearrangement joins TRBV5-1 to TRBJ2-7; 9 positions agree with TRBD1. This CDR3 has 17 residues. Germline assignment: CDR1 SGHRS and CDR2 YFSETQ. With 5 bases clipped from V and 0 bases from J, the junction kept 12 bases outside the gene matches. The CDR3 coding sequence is TGCGCCAGCAGATCCGGGACAGGGATTGGGAGCTCCTACGAGCAGTACTTC. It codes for CASRSGTGIGSSYEQYF.

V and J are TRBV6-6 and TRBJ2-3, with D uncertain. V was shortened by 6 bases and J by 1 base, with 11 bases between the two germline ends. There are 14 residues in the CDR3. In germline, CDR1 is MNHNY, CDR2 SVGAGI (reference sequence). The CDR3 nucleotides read TGTGCCAGCAGAGACAAAACAGGCACAGATACGCAGTATTTT. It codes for CASRDKTGTDTQYF.

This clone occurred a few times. The CDR3 region is CASSPVGYGYTF. The CDR3 region has the DNA TGTGCCAGCAGCCCCGTCGGGTATGGCTACACCTTC. The chain joins TRBV7-9 to TRBJ1-2; D gene unclear. Germline CDR1 is SEHNR and CDR2 is FQNEAQ (reference sequence). The V and J ends lost 5 bases and 5 bases respectively, with 9 bases between them. CDR3 length: 12 amino acids.

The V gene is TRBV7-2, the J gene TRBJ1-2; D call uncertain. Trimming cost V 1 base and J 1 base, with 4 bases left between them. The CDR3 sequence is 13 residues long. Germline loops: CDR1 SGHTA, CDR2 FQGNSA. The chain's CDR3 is CASSLGVNYGYTF. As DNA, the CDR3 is TGTGCCAGCAGCTTAGGAGTTAACTATGGCTACACCTTC.

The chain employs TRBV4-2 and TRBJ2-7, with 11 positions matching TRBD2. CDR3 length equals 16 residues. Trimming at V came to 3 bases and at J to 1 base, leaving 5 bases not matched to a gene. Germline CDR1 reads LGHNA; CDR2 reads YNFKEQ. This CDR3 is CASSQGLAGGSYEQYF. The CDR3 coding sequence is TGTGCCAGCAGCCAGGGTCTAGCGGGGGGATCCTACGAGCAGTACTTC.

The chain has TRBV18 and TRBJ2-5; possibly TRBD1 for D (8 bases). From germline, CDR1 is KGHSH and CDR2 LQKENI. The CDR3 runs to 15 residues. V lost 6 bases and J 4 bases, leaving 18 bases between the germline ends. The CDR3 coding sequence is TGTGCCAGCTCCCCCGACGGGGGGACAGGAGAGACCCAGTACTTC. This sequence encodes CASSPDGGTGETQYF.

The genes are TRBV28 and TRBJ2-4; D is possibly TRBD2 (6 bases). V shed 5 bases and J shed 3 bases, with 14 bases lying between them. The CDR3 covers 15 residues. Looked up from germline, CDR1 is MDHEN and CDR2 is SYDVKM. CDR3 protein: CASSPRLVFKNIQYF. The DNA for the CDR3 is TGTGCCAGCAGTCCCCGACTAGTTTTCAAAAACATTCAGTACTTC.

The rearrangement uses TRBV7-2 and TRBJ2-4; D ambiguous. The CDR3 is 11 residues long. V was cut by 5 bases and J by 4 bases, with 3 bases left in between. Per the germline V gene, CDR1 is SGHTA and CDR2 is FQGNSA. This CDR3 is CASSPKNIQYF. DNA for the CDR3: TGTGCCAGCAGCCCAAAAAACATTCAGTACTTC.

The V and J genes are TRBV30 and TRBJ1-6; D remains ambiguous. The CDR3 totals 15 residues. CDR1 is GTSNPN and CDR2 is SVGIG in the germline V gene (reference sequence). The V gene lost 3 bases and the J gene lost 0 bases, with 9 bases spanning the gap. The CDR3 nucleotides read TGTGCCTGGAGACAGCTAACCTCCTATAATTCACCCCTCCACTTT. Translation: CAWRQLTSYNSPLHF. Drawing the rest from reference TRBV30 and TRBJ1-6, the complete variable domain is SQTIHQWPATLVQPVGSPLSLECTVEGTSNPNLYWYRQAAGRGLQLLFYSVGIGQISSEVPQNLSASRPQDRQFILSSKKLLLSDSGFYLCAWRQLTSYNSPLHFGNGTRLTVT.